One and the same sample provided the 32 T cell receptor beta chains below, sequenced in a study of cytomegalovirus exposure and HLA in healthy donors. PCR employed 60 Vbeta and 13 Jbeta primers. Sequencing was performed with immunoSEQ multiplex PCR; in TCRdb, only in-frame clones are kept and a portion is missing. This table holds under 200,000 clones. Sequences were obtained from PBMCs. All receptors come from a man younger than 45 in good health and CMV-seronegative.

The rearrangement links TRBV5-4 to TRBJ2-7; 7 bases match TRBD1. This CDR3 has 15 amino acids. Germline CDR1 and CDR2: SGHNT and YYREEE (reference sequence). With V trimmed by 6 bases and J by 5 bases, 14 bases remained unmatched. The CDR3 region is CASTPVPGQWNEQYF. The CDR3 coding sequence is TGTGCCAGCACCCCCGTCCCGGGACAGTGGAACGAGCAGTACTTC. The full variable domain, rest sourced from reference TRBV5-4 and TRBJ2-7, is ETGVTQSPTHLIKTRGQQVTLRCSSQSGHNTVSWYQQALGQGPQFIFQYYREEENGRGNFPPRFSGLQFPNYSSELNVNALELDDSALYLCASTPVPGQWNEQYFGPGTRLTVT.

J is TRBJ2-2 and V is TRBV27; D perhaps matches TRBD2 (5 bases). Per germline, CDR1 MNHEY and CDR2 SMNVEV (reference sequence). Between the trimmed V and J ends, which lost 3 bases and 2 bases, there was a span of 10 bases. This CDR3 has 15 residues. The CDR3 coding sequence is TGTGCCAGCAGTTTCGGCGGACTTAACACCGGGGAGCTGTTTTTT. Protein product: CASSFGGLNTGELFF.

This chain uses TRBV9 with TRBJ2-5, with TRBD2 matching over 7 bases. CDR1 and CDR2 from the germline V gene are SGDLS and YYNGEE. CDR3 length equals 20 residues. V was clipped by 0 bases and J by 5 bases; unmatched bases: 22. CDR3 protein: CASSVVWVSREGLGGETQYF. DNA for the CDR3: TGTGCCAGCAGCGTAGTGTGGGTTTCGAGGGAGGGCCTTGGAGGGGAGACCCAGTACTTC. Together with reference TRBV9 and TRBJ2-5, the CDR3 gives the full variable domain: DSGVTQTPKHLITATGQRVTLRCSPRSGDLSVYWYQQSLDQGLQFLIQYYNGEERAKGNILERFSAQQFPDLHSELNLSSLELGDSALYFCASSVVWVSREGLGGETQYFGPGTRLLVL.

The rearrangement uses TRBV19 and TRBJ1-4; D not certain. CDR3 length: 14 residues. CDR1 is LNHDA, CDR2 SQIVND, per germline (reference sequence). Trimming took 4 bases from V and 8 from J, leaving 14 bases between them. CDR3 in DNA: TGTGCCAGTAGTAAACGGGGAGCAGAAGAAAAACTGTTTTTT. This encodes CASSKRGAEEKLFF.

This sequence joins TRBV11-3 and TRBJ2-7; 8 bases line up with TRBD1. Germline values: CDR1 SGHNT, CDR2 YENEEA. This CDR3 region has 15 residues. The J segment lost 0 bases and the V segment lost 5 bases, leaving 6 bases of the junction unmatched. The CDR3 is CASSPRTGSSYEQYF. CDR3 bases: TGTGCCAGCAGCCCCAGGACAGGGAGCTCCTACGAGCAGTACTTC.

The rearrangement joins TRBV5-5 to TRBJ1-2, with D possibly being TRBD1 (5 bases). This CDR3 is 15 amino acids long. Germline lookup yields CDR1 SGHKS and CDR2 YYEKEE (reference sequence). Trimming shortened V by 0 bases and J by 1 base, and 10 bases separated the two germline ends. Here the CDR3 reads CASSLGEGINYGYTF. The CDR3 DNA is TGTGCCAGCAGCTTGGGGGAGGGGATTAACTATGGCTACACCTTC.

The V and J genes are TRBV6-1 and TRBJ2-7, with 8 bases identical to TRBD2. The CDR3 consists of 18 residues. The V and J ends lost 2 bases and 2 bases, in that order; junction bases with no gene match: 14. CDR1 is MNHNS, CDR2 SASEGT, per germline. The CDR3: CASSEIGGGETAPYEQYF. The CDR3 DNA is TGTGCCAGCAGTGAAATCGGGGGGGGCGAGACAGCCCCCTACGAGCAGTACTTC.

The J gene is TRBJ1-4, the V gene TRBV19; no clear D. The CDR3 covers 13 residues. V dropped 5 bases and J dropped 0 bases, with 4 bases sitting between them. Germline values: CDR1 LNHDA, CDR2 SQIVND (reference sequence). In DNA form, the CDR3 reads TGTGCCAGTAGTGACACAACTAATGAAAAACTGTTTTTT. This codes for CASSDTTNEKLFF.

The rearrangement uses TRBV6-1 and TRBJ2-5; D not resolved. The germline V gene encodes CDR1 MNHNS and CDR2 SASEGT. V was trimmed by 2 bases and J by 5 bases, leaving 6 bases between them. CDR3 length: 12 amino acids. CDR3 loop: CASSESSETQYF. The CDR3 DNA follows: TGTGCCAGCAGTGAAAGTAGCGAGACCCAGTACTTC.

The chain combines TRBV19 with TRBJ2-5; D may be TRBD1 (5 bases). V shed 3 bases and J shed 1 base, with 9 bases lying between them. The CDR3 extends over 14 amino acids. The germline V gene has CDR1 LNHDA and CDR2 SQIVND (reference sequence). The CDR3 spells CASSIDSFQETQYF. The CDR3 bases are TGTGCCAGTAGTATTGACAGCTTCCAAGAGACCCAGTACTTC. The full variable domain, with the rest looked up from reference TRBV19 and TRBJ2-5, is DGGITQSPKYLFRKEGQNVTLSCEQNLNHDAMYWYRQDPGQGLRLIYYSQIVNDFQKGDIAEGYSVSREKKESFPLTVTSAQKNPTAFYLCASSIDSFQETQYFGPGTRLLVL.

The chain couples TRBV6-5 to TRBJ1-1; D is perhaps TRBD1 (5 bases). There are 15 residues in the CDR3. CDR1 and CDR2 (germline): MNHEY, SVGAGI. V was shortened by 0 bases and J by 5 bases, with 13 bases between the two germline ends. CDR3 coding DNA: TGTGCCAGCAGTTACTCGGGGCAGCCTGGGACTGAAGCTTTCTTT. Its protein is CASSYSGQPGTEAFF.

The genes are TRBV29-1 and TRBJ2-5, with D perhaps matching TRBD2 (5 bases). V lost 1 base and J 7 bases, leaving 13 bases between the germline ends. CDR1 and CDR2 from the germline V gene are SQVTM and ANQGSEA. The CDR3 runs to 13 residues. In DNA form, the CDR3 reads TGCAGCGTTGAAGCCTGGACTGTCGGGACCCAGTACTTC. This codes for CSVEAWTVGTQYF.

This chain links TRBV7-2 with TRBJ1-5, with D possibly being TRBD1 (6 bases). Germline V gene sequence: CDR1 SGHTA, CDR2 FQGNSA. V dropped 5 bases and J dropped 2 bases, with 13 bases sitting between them. CDR3 size: 15 residues. CDR3 DNA: TGTGCCAGCAGCCCAGGACAGCCCCGCAATCAGCCCCAGCATTTT. This gives the protein CASSPGQPRNQPQHF.

This chain's CDR3 is CASSPTGTEAFF. DNA for the CDR3: TGTGCCAGCAGCCCCACCGGGACAGAAGCTTTCTTT. The chain recombines TRBV11-3 with TRBJ1-1; D is possibly TRBD1 (6 bases). Germline V gene sequence: CDR1 SGHNT, CDR2 YENEEA. This CDR3 spans 12 amino acids. Trimming took off 5 bases at V and 8 bases at J, with 12 bases between the two ends.

This rearrangement joins TRBV5-1 to TRBJ2-3, with 15 bases matching TRBD2. The CDR3 has 18 amino acids. J lost 2 bases, V lost 4 bases, and 8 bases had no gene match. Germline CDR1 and CDR2: SGHRS and YFSETQ. CDR3 loop: CASSPGLAGGIHTDTQYF. In DNA, the CDR3 is TGCGCCAGCAGCCCAGGACTAGCGGGAGGGATACACACAGATACGCAGTATTTT.

The chain employs TRBV25-1 and TRBJ1-1; D unresolved. Germline assignment: CDR1 MGHDK and CDR2 SYGVNS. Trimming removed 3 bases at V and 11 bases at J, with 22 bases between. The CDR3 has 15 residues. CDR3 sequence (DNA): TGTGCCAGCAGTGATGTCCGGGGATGGACGGGTACGGCTTTCTTT. Translation gives CASSDVRGWTGTAFF.

The chain has TRBV7-2 and TRBJ2-5; 11 bases line up with TRBD2. The CDR3 consists of 14 residues. Germline loops: CDR1 SGHTA, CDR2 FQGNSA. Losses at the gene ends were 2 bases for V and 5 bases for J; bases not matched to a gene: 1. The CDR3 nucleotides are TGTGCCAGCAGCTTATCTAGCGGGAGGGAGACCCAGTACTTC. Encoded protein: CASSLSSGRETQYF.

The CDR3 region is CASSQGPSNSPLHF. The CDR3 nucleotides are TGCGCCAGCAGTCAGGGGCCAAGTAATTCACCCCTCCACTTT. The chain couples TRBV5-1 to TRBJ1-6; the D gene is possibly TRBD1 (6 bases). The CDR3 length is 14 residues. CDR1 and CDR2 from the germline V gene are SGHRS and YFSETQ. V was clipped by 5 bases and J by 6 bases, with 12 bases between them.

The genes are TRBV6-1 and TRBJ1-2, with 9 positions matching TRBD1. The CDR3 contains 15 residues. V was clipped by 3 bases and J by 8 bases; unmatched bases: 10. From germline, CDR1 is MNHNS and CDR2 SASEGT. The CDR3 nucleotides are TGTGCCAGCAGTGAGATCGGACAGGGGTTAGGCGGCTACACCTTC. Translation: CASSEIGQGLGGYTF.

This chain joins TRBV5-4 and TRBJ1-1; 8 bases are shared with TRBD1. The CDR3 contains 15 residues. Germline values: CDR1 SGHNT, CDR2 YYREEE (reference sequence). Germline trimming cut 4 bases from V and 4 bases from J; bases unmatched to any gene: 9. In DNA, the CDR3 is TGTGCCAGCAGCATTAACCCGGACAGGGCCACTGAAGCTTTCTTT. Residues: CASSINPDRATEAFF.

The rearrangement joins TRBV5-1 to TRBJ1-1; 8 bases are shared with TRBD1. The CDR3 is 16 amino acids. V dropped 0 bases and J dropped 1; count of bases not matched to a gene: 5. CDR1 and CDR2 from the germline V gene are SGHRS and YFSETQ. CDR3 bases: TGCGCCAGCAGCTTGGGCAGGGACAGGTGGAACACTGAAGCTTTCTTT. Translating it yields CASSLGRDRWNTEAFF.

CDR3 in DNA: TGTGCCAGCAGTGAAACCGGAGGGAGCTACACCTTC. As protein: CASSETGGSYTF. This chain links TRBV6-1 with TRBJ1-2; D is ambiguous. Trimming pared 2 bases from V and 9 bases from J, leaving 10 bases between. This CDR3 contains 12 residues. Per the germline V gene, CDR1 is MNHNS and CDR2 is SASEGT.

The chain combines TRBV29-1 with TRBJ1-2; the match to TRBD1 covers 8 bases. V shed 5 bases, J shed 0 bases, and the junction held 5 bases outside the gene matches. The CDR3 extends over 14 amino acids. The germline V gene encodes CDR1 SQVTM and CDR2 ANQGSEA. The CDR3 region is CSVTPGGTNYGYTF. Written as DNA, the CDR3 is TGCAGCGTTACTCCAGGGGGCACTAACTATGGCTACACCTTC.

The V gene is TRBV4-1, the J gene TRBJ2-1; a weak D match, TRBD1 (6 bases). Germline assignment: CDR1 MGHRA and CDR2 YSYEKL. The CDR3 is 18 amino acids. Trimming took 0 bases from V and 5 from J, leaving 20 bases between them. The CDR3 spells CASSQEISGVVGDNEQFF. CDR3 coding DNA: TGCGCCAGCAGCCAAGAGATCTCAGGGGTCGTCGGGGACAATGAGCAGTTCTTC.

The chain links TRBV9 to TRBJ2-3, with a tentative D call TRBD2 (6 bases). This CDR3 is built from 15 residues. Trimming removed 0 bases at V and 3 bases at J, with 11 bases between. Germline V gene data show CDR1 as SGDLS and CDR2 as YYNGEE. The CDR3 DNA is TGTGCCAGCAGCGTAGAGGGACGGGGGACAGATACGCAGTATTTT. It translates to CASSVEGRGTDTQYF.

The chain employs TRBV20-1 and TRBJ1-1; no clear D gene. The V end was cut by 6 bases, the J end by 1 base, with 6 bases between. The length of the CDR3 is 11 residues. Germline values: CDR1 DFQATT, CDR2 SNEGSKA (reference sequence). The CDR3, as DNA: TGCAGTGCCTGGAGGAACACTGAAGCTTTCTTT. Amino acids: CSAWRNTEAFF.

This chain links TRBV12-5 with TRBJ1-5, with D tentatively TRBD1 (6 bases). Deletions cut 5 bases from V and 0 bases from J, with 14 bases between. Germline-derived CDR1 and CDR2 are LGHNT and FRNRAP. This CDR3 region has 16 residues. CDR3 nucleotides: TGTGCTAGTGGTGGGACCCGGACAGATAGCAATCAGCCCCAGCATTTT. Encoded protein: CASGGTRTDSNQPQHF.

The rearrangement links TRBV7-9 to TRBJ2-5, with 7 bases aligning to TRBD2. This CDR3 contains 16 residues. From germline, CDR1 is SEHNR and CDR2 FQNEAQ (reference sequence). V was clipped by 4 bases and J by 2 bases; unmatched bases: 10. As DNA, the CDR3 is TGTGCCAGCAGCTCGAGTTCTAGCGGTCTTCAAGAGACCCAGTACTTC. The encoded protein is CASSSSSSGLQETQYF.

This chain joins TRBV15 and TRBJ1-6; 8 bases fit TRBD1. The CDR3 length is 16 residues. V lost 1 base and J lost 6; bases outside the gene matches: 5. The germline gives CDR1 LNHNV, CDR2 YYDKDF (reference sequence). The CDR3 loop is CATSRGGQGLNSPLHF. The CDR3 DNA reads as TGTGCCACCAGCAGAGGCGGACAGGGACTTAATTCACCCCTCCACTTT.

The chain employs TRBV28 and TRBJ1-5; D may be TRBD1 (6 bases). This CDR3 has 16 residues. Germline V gene data show CDR1 as MDHEN and CDR2 as SYDVKM. Trimming left V 8 bases short and J 0 bases short, with 17 bases between. The CDR3, as DNA: TGTGCCAGCTTCACGGAGGGGGGGCGTAGCAATCAGCCCCAGCATTTT. It yields the protein CASFTEGGRSNQPQHF.

The J gene is TRBJ2-3, the V gene TRBV19, with D hard to call. This CDR3 is built from 16 residues. V lost 3 bases, J lost 0 bases, and 13 bases lay in between. Germline lookup yields CDR1 LNHDA and CDR2 SQIVND (reference sequence). CDR3 bases: TGTGCCAGTAGTATGTGGGCAGCACCTAGCACAGATACGCAGTATTTT. Translating gives CASSMWAAPSTDTQYF.

As DNA, the CDR3 is TGCGCCAGCAGCAGGACAGGGGCCTACGAGCAGTACTTC. The encoded protein is CASSRTGAYEQYF. The genes are TRBV5-1 and TRBJ2-7; 9 nucleotides align to TRBD1. The CDR3 length is 13 residues. J was trimmed by 2 bases and V by 4 bases; bases with no gene match: 1. Germline values: CDR1 SGHRS, CDR2 YFSETQ.